The 27 T cell receptor beta chains in this list originate from one sample, sequenced in a study of radiotherapy plus CTLA-4 blockade in lung cancer. Libraries were prepared by immunoSEQ multiplex PCR; TCRdb keeps only in-frame clonotypes and omits some of them. Here the sample spans tens of thousands of clones, around three quarters being singletons. The material sequenced was peripheral blood, taken from a patient treated with radiotherapy plus ipilimumab. The receptors stem from a human donor with non-small cell lung cancer that progressed on radiotherapy plus ipilimumab.

This clone appeared once. The chain uses TRBV7-3 and TRBJ1-1; D call uncertain. Trimming removed 5 bases from V and 1 base from J, with 17 bases in between. CDR1 is SGHTA and CDR2 is FQGTGA in the germline V gene. CDR3 length equals 16 residues. CDR3: CASSLGPWQANTEAFF. Written as DNA, the CDR3 is TGTGCCAGCAGCCTAGGCCCTTGGCAGGCGAACACTGAAGCTTTCTTT.

The chain uses TRBV30 and TRBJ1-5, with a tentative D call TRBD1 (5 bases). V lost 2 bases to trimming and J lost 7 bases, with 12 bases between them. Germline values: CDR1 GTSNPN, CDR2 SVGIG (reference sequence). This CDR3 comprises 13 residues. Here the CDR3 reads CAWSPRGRQPQHF. CDR3 nucleotides: TGTGCCTGGAGTCCCCGGGGGAGGCAGCCCCAGCATTTT.

This chain uses TRBV4-3 with TRBJ2-1; D not resolved. Trimming shortened V by 0 bases and J by 0 bases, and 6 bases separated the two germline ends. The CDR3 totals 15 residues. Germline-derived CDR1 and CDR2 are LGHNA and YSLEER. CDR3 in amino acids: CASSQEESSYNEQFF. CDR3 bases: TGCGCCAGCAGCCAAGAGGAGAGCTCCTACAATGAGCAGTTCTTC.

This chain uses TRBV19 with TRBJ1-1; D not certain. The CDR3 extends over 13 amino acids. Trimming took 4 bases from V and 0 from J, leaving 6 bases between them. Germline V gives CDR1 LNHDA, CDR2 SQIVND (reference sequence). The CDR3 is CASSRALNTEAFF. The CDR3 DNA is TGTGCCAGTAGTAGGGCCCTGAACACTGAAGCTTTCTTT.

This chain uses TRBV28 with TRBJ1-3; 7 bases fit TRBD1. The V and J ends lost 5 bases and 4 bases, in that order; junction bases with no gene match: 8. Germline CDR1 is MDHEN and CDR2 is SYDVKM. CDR3 length: 15 amino acids. This CDR3 is CASSIMSGQGNTIYF. CDR3 nucleotides: TGTGCCAGCAGTATTATGTCGGGACAGGGAAACACCATATATTTT. The variable domain in full, completed from reference TRBV28 and TRBJ1-3, reads DVKVTQSSRYLVKRTGEKVFLECVQDMDHENMFWYRQDPGLGLRLIYFSYDVKMKEKGDIPEGYSVSREKKERFSLILESASTNQTSMYLCASSIMSGQGNTIYFGEGSWLTVV.

The chain employs TRBV5-1 and TRBJ2-7, with D perhaps TRBD2 (6 bases). CDR1 SGHRS and CDR2 YFSETQ come from the germline V gene. Deletions cut 3 bases from V and 2 bases from J, with 12 bases between. This CDR3 has 14 residues. In DNA form, the CDR3 reads TGCGCCAGCAGCTATTCGGAGGGACCCTACGAGCAGTACTTC. Translated: CASSYSEGPYEQYF.

The chain combines TRBV19 with TRBJ1-1, with D unresolved. Germline lookup yields CDR1 LNHDA and CDR2 SQIVND (reference sequence). The CDR3 loop spans 13 amino acids. With 3 bases removed from V and 6 bases from J, the gap between germline ends came to 11 bases. CDR3 DNA sequence: TGTGCCAGTAGTATTCGGCAGGCTGCTGAAGCTTTCTTT. This encodes CASSIRQAAEAFF.

The gene calls are TRBV7-2 and TRBJ2-3; 10 bases line up with TRBD2. The V segment lost 2 bases and the J segment 1 base; nucleotides outside the gene matches: 3. This CDR3 contains 16 residues. Per germline, CDR1 SGHTA and CDR2 FQGNSA. CDR3 residues: CASSLLAGGRTDTQYF. The CDR3, as DNA: TGTGCCAGCAGCTTATTAGCGGGGGGACGCACAGATACGCAGTATTTT.

V usage is TRBV6-1 and J usage is TRBJ2-3; D may match TRBD1 or TRBD2 (5 bases each). The V end lost 6 bases, the J end lost 3 bases, and 16 bases lay between the germline ends. CDR1 and CDR2 from the germline V gene are MNHNS and SASEGT. This CDR3 is 15 amino acids long. In DNA form, the CDR3 reads TGTGCCAGCAGACTTGGGGGTTTGGGTACAGATACGCAGTATTTT. It codes for CASRLGGLGTDTQYF.

There are a few counts of this clone. The chain is built from TRBV5-1 and TRBJ2-1; no clear D gene. The CDR3 spans 13 residues. The V end was cut by 1 base, the J end by 8 bases, with 10 bases between. The V gene's germline CDR1 is SGHRS and CDR2 YFSETQ. The CDR3 region is CASSLMGSHEQFF. CDR3 in DNA: TGCGCCAGCAGCTTGATGGGGTCCCATGAGCAGTTCTTC.

The rearrangement joins TRBV5-5 to TRBJ1-1, with a possible D match to TRBD1 (6 bases). CDR3 length equals 15 residues. From germline, CDR1 is SGHKS and CDR2 YYEKEE (reference sequence). V was shortened by 2 bases and J by 0 bases, with 11 bases between the two germline ends. CDR3 region: CASSFWTDLNTEAFF. The CDR3 coding sequence is TGTGCCAGCAGCTTCTGGACAGACTTGAACACTGAAGCTTTCTTT.

The genes are TRBV11-2 and TRBJ1-6, with 7 bases matching TRBD1. The junction had 7 bases not matched to a gene; V was cut back by 0 bases and J by 2 bases. In germline, CDR1 is SGHAT, CDR2 FQNNGV. This CDR3 comprises 18 residues. The CDR3 region is CASSLDEQGRPYNSPLHF. The CDR3, as DNA: TGTGCCAGCAGCTTAGATGAACAGGGGAGGCCCTATAATTCACCCCTCCACTTT.

The genes are TRBV28 and TRBJ2-7; D is perhaps TRBD1 (6 bases). Trimming took off 9 bases at V and 5 bases at J, with 11 bases between the two ends. Looked up from germline, CDR1 is MDHEN and CDR2 is SYDVKM. This CDR3 has 11 residues. Written as DNA, the CDR3 is TGTGCCAGTAGGGGGTTCAACGAGCAGTACTTC. It yields the protein CASRGFNEQYF.

This clone turned up a few times. This chain connects TRBV5-8 to TRBJ2-6; 7 positions agree with TRBD1. The V segment lost 4 bases and the J segment 0 bases; nucleotides outside the gene matches: 13. This CDR3 is built from 19 residues. Germline V gene lookup returns CDR1 SGHTS and CDR2 YDEGEE. The CDR3: CASSPVRGFHPSGANVLTF. The DNA for the CDR3 is TGTGCCAGCAGCCCCGTCAGGGGGTTCCATCCCTCTGGGGCCAACGTCCTGACTTTC.

The chain joins TRBV5-1 to TRBJ2-1; D unclear. Germline values: CDR1 SGHRS, CDR2 YFSETQ. The CDR3 has 14 amino acids. V was cut by 6 bases and J by 4 bases, with 14 bases left in between. The CDR3 here is CASTPLPGYNEQFF. The CDR3 DNA sequence: TGCGCCAGCACCCCACTCCCCGGGTACAATGAGCAGTTCTTC.

V gene TRBV11-2 combines with J gene TRBJ2-7; 8 nucleotides agree with TRBD1. The junction had 7 bases not matched to a gene; V was cut back by 4 bases and J by 2 bases. Germline values: CDR1 SGHAT, CDR2 FQNNGV. The CDR3 has 15 residues. The CDR3 protein is CASSSWTGLPYEQYF. The DNA for the CDR3 is TGTGCCAGCAGCTCTTGGACAGGGCTTCCCTACGAGCAGTACTTC. The variable domain in full, completed from reference TRBV11-2 and TRBJ2-7, reads EAGVAQSPRYKIIEKRQSVAFWCNPISGHATLYWYQQILGQGPKLLIQFQNNGVVDDSQLPKDRFSAERLKGVDSTLKIQPAKLEDSAVYLCASSSWTGLPYEQYFGPGTRLTVT.

The V gene is TRBV15, the J gene TRBJ2-1, with D possibly TRBD2 on 6 matching bases. There are 14 residues in the CDR3. Germline V CDR1 and CDR2: LNHNV, YYDKDF (reference sequence). The germline V and J ends were trimmed by 0 bases and 13 bases, with 16 bases remaining between them. CDR3 residues: CATSRDMGWGDQFF. As DNA, the CDR3 is TGTGCCACCAGCAGAGATATGGGGTGGGGGGACCAGTTCTTC.

The rearrangement uses TRBV28 and TRBJ2-2, with 11 bases that match TRBD2. Germline V gives CDR1 MDHEN, CDR2 SYDVKM. This CDR3 comprises 17 residues. The trim removed 3 bases at V and 1 base at J, leaving 4 bases unmatched. CDR3 protein: CASSFRSGRENTGELFF. CDR3 DNA: TGTGCCAGCAGTTTCCGTAGCGGGAGGGAGAACACCGGGGAGCTGTTTTTT.

The genes are TRBV5-5 and TRBJ1-6, with TRBD1 matching over 7 bases. With 0 bases clipped from V and 10 bases from J, the junction kept 7 bases outside the gene matches. The CDR3 runs to 15 residues. The germline gives CDR1 SGHKS, CDR2 YYEKEE (reference sequence). The CDR3 region is CASSLEQGPGSPLHF. CDR3 nucleotides: TGTGCCAGCAGCTTGGAACAGGGGCCAGGGTCACCCCTCCACTTT.

The V gene is TRBV19, the J gene TRBJ1-1; D is perhaps TRBD1 (5 bases). The V gene lost 3 bases and the J gene lost 7 bases, with 15 bases spanning the gap. The CDR3 extends over 14 amino acids. The germline V gene encodes CDR1 LNHDA and CDR2 SQIVND (reference sequence). The CDR3 DNA reads TGTGCCAGTAGTATGGGACCCAAATTGGGTGAAGCTTTCTTT. Its translation is CASSMGPKLGEAFF.

In this sample, this clone turned up once. The chain combines TRBV2 with TRBJ2-3, with a possible D match to TRBD2 (5 bases). Germline-derived CDR1 and CDR2 are SNHLY and FYNNEI. The CDR3 is made up of 16 amino acids. The V end was cut by 2 bases, the J end by 5 bases, with 17 bases between. In DNA, the CDR3 is TGTGCCAGCAGTGAAACCCTAGCCTTTCTTGGAGATACGCAGTATTTT. Translated: CASSETLAFLGDTQYF. The complete variable domain, with remaining parts taken from reference TRBV2 and TRBJ2-3, reads EPEVTQTPSHQVTQMGQEVILRCVPISNHLYFYWYRQILGQKVEFLVSFYNNEISEKSEIFDDQFSVERPDGSNFTLKIRSTKLEDSAMYFCASSETLAFLGDTQYFGPGTRLTVL.

This clone turned up a few times. The V call is TRBV11-2, the J call TRBJ1-1; D remains unclear. This CDR3 spans 11 amino acids. V was trimmed by 5 bases and J by 4 bases, leaving 5 bases between them. Germline lookup yields CDR1 SGHAT and CDR2 FQNNGV. CDR3 coding DNA: TGTGCCAGCAGCGAATCCACTGAAGCTTTCTTT. It encodes CASSESTEAFF.

The rearrangement joins TRBV6-1 to TRBJ2-6; D possibly matches TRBD1 or TRBD2 (5 bases each). The germline CDR1 and CDR2 sequences are MNHNS and SASEGT. The CDR3 extends over 14 amino acids. The ends were cut back, 6 bases at V and 2 bases at J, with 8 bases in the middle. The CDR3 nucleotides are TGTGCCAGCAGCCCGGGACCTGGGGCCAACGTCCTGACTTTC. Translating gives CASSPGPGANVLTF.

J is TRBJ1-3 and V is TRBV15, with D unresolved. The V gene's germline CDR1 is LNHNV and CDR2 YYDKDF (reference sequence). The CDR3 length is 16 residues. Trimming removed 2 bases from V and 0 bases from J, with 11 bases in between. DNA for the CDR3: TGTGCCACCAGCAGACTCTCAACGAGCTCTGGAAACACCATATATTTT. Residues: CATSRLSTSSGNTIYF.

The V call is TRBV9, the J call TRBJ2-7; D gene ambiguous. The CDR3 covers 14 residues. V was shortened by 0 bases and J by 5 bases, with 12 bases between the two germline ends. Per the germline V gene, CDR1 is SGDLS and CDR2 is YYNGEE. CDR3 nucleotide sequence: TGTGCCAGCAGCGTAGAACTCCTGAGCCACGAGCAGTACTTC. It specifies CASSVELLSHEQYF.

The chain joins TRBV4-2 to TRBJ1-5, with TRBD1 identical over 11 bases. V was pared by 4 bases and J by 5 bases, with 7 bases of the junction left unmatched. Germline V gene data show CDR1 as LGHNA and CDR2 as YNFKEQ. This CDR3 spans 16 amino acids. The CDR3 nucleotides are TGTGCCAGCAGCCTTTTTGGGACAGGGGGGGATCAGCCCCAGCATTTT. Protein: CASSLFGTGGDQPQHF.

The J gene is TRBJ2-2, the V gene TRBV29-1, with TRBD2 matching 9 bases. The germline CDR1 and CDR2 sequences are SQVTM and ANQGSEA. This CDR3 has 14 residues. V gave up 4 bases and J gave up 3 bases; unmatched junction bases: 3. CDR3 sequence reads: CSVGAGGDTGELFF. CDR3 in DNA: TGCAGCGTTGGTGCGGGAGGGGACACCGGGGAGCTGTTTTTT.